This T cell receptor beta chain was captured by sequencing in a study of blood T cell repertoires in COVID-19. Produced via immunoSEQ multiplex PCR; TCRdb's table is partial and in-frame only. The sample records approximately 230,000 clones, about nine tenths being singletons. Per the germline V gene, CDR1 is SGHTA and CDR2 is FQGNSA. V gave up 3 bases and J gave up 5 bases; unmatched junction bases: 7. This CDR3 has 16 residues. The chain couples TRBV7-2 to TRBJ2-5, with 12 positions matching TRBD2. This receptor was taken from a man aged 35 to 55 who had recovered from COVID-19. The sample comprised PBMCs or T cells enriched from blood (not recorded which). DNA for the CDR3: TGTGCCAGCAGCTTCACTAGCGGGGGGCGGTGGGAGACCCAGTACTTC. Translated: CASSFTSGGRWETQYF.